The rows below give T cell receptor beta chains drawn from one sample of a study of T cell repertoires in cytomegalovirus infection. In TCRdb, the reads were re-called with MiXCR into one record per CDR3 protein. The data contain 700,000 to 850,000 distinct CDR3 sequences, less than 35% of them singletons. No antigen has been assigned to these receptors. The source material was cultured CD8+ T cells from PBMCs, sampled from culture after CMV antigen stimulation. These receptors all stem from a human donor in good health (CMV status not recorded). Some clones in this sample may be carry-over from other donors' samples. The CDR3 runs from the conserved cysteine through the conserved F or W. A D gene is named only where the DNA matches it firmly. Rows give clone size only sometimes, using once, few, many, or a class for an expanded clone.

V	size	J	D	CDR3	DNA
TRBV20-1	-	TRBJ1-5	-	CSARDRDSVNQPQHF	TGCAGTGCTAGAGATCGCGACAGCGTCAATCAGCCCCAGCATTTT
TRBV5-8	-	TRBJ2-7	-	CASAQGDDHYEQYF	TGTGCCAGCGCCCAGGGTGATGATCACTACGAGCAGTACTTC
TRBV29-1	-	TRBJ2-3	-	CSAPRGADTQYF	TGCAGCGCTCCACGGGGCGCAGATACGCAGTATTTT
TRBV4-3	-	TRBJ2-3	-	CASSQGTTSSTDTQYF	TGCGCCAGCAGCCAAGGAACAACCTCTAGCACAGATACGCAGTATTTT
TRBV7-9	-	TRBJ2-3	TRBD2	CASSISGGATDTQYF	TGTGCCAGCAGCATTAGCGGGGGGGCCACAGATACGCAGTATTTT
TRBV10-3	-	TRBJ2-1	-	CAIRVSPSSYNEQFF	TGTGCCATCAGGGTGTCGCCAAGCTCCTACAATGAGCAGTTCTTC
TRBV6-1	few	TRBJ2-5	TRBD2	CASNPSGGGQETQYF	TGTGCCAGCAACCCCAGTGGGGGGGGGCAAGAGACCCAGTACTTC
TRBV7-6	-	TRBJ2-7	-	CASSLEEGATYEQYF	TGTGCCAGCAGCTTAGAGGAGGGGGCCACCTACGAGCAGTACTTC
TRBV28	few	TRBJ2-1	-	CASSLLVRLEQFF	TGTGCCAGCAGTTTACTAGTTCGCCTTGAGCAGTTCTTC
TRBV10-3	-	TRBJ2-3	TRBD2	CATPTSGYTDTQYF	TGTGCCACCCCGACTAGCGGATACACAGATACGCAGTATTTT
TRBV2	-	TRBJ1-3	-	CASSEEVAGRGGNTIYF	TGTGCCAGCAGTGAAGAAGTGGCCGGCAGGGGCGGAAACACCATATATTTT
TRBV7-9	few	TRBJ2-7	TRBD2	CASSLAITGRDYEQYF	TGTGCCAGCAGCTTAGCAATTACCGGGAGGGACTACGAGCAGTACTTC
TRBV15	-	TRBJ2-1	-	CATSRGAEQFF	TGTGCCACCAGCAGGGGGGCTGAGCAGTTCTTC
TRBV6-2/TRBV6-3	-	TRBJ2-1	-	CASSYVQRDNEQFF	TGTGCCAGCAGTTACGTACAGCGAGACAATGAGCAGTTCTTC
TRBV20-1	-	TRBJ2-5	-	CSAGEQGAVVRGVGETQYF	TGCAGTGCTGGGGAACAGGGGGCGGTGGTGCGGGGGGTAGGTGAGACCCAGTACTTC
TRBV4-1	-	TRBJ1-5	-	CASSQVEDIKPPQHF	TGCGCCAGCAGCCAAGTAGAGGACATCAAACCGCCCCAGCATTTT
TRBV7-6	-	TRBJ2-3	TRBD2	CASSSGTSGPSTDTQYF	TGTGCCAGCAGTTCAGGGACTAGCGGACCTAGCACAGATACGCAGTATTTT
TRBV9	-	TRBJ2-2	-	CASSVRGGAANTGELFF	TGTGCCAGCAGCGTCAGGGGTGGGGCAGCGAACACCGGGGAGCTGTTTTTT
TRBV7-2	many	TRBJ1-2	TRBD1	CASSPGQGIYGYTF	TGCGCCAGCAGCCCAGGACAGGGAATCTATGGCTACACCTTC
TRBV12-3/TRBV12-4	few	TRBJ2-1	-	CASTEWGNEQFF	TGTGCCAGCACCGAATGGGGGAATGAGCAGTTCTTC